The source of this T cell receptor beta chain is a study of shared clonotypes between healthy human individuals. Study results and limitations: Limitation of the genetic and exposure-history diversity represented came from the few donors.

TCRdb's table, derived via immunoSEQ multiplex PCR, lists solely in-frame clones and lacks some. The sample records fewer than 550,000 clones, about 75% being singletons. The sample holds a few counts of this clone. Its antigen remains unknown. The CDR3 is 13 amino acids. V dropped 8 bases and J dropped 5 bases, with 13 bases sitting between them. Germline CDR1 MNHNS, CDR2 SASEGT. Sequenced sample: PBMCs. The origin of this receptor is a woman in her forties in good health. Some clones in this sample may be carry-over from other donors' samples. The chain carries TRBV6-1 and TRBJ1-5, with D perhaps matching TRBD1 (5 bases). CDR3 loop: CASLDNSHQPQHF. The CDR3 DNA reads TGTGCCAGCCTGGACAATTCTCATCAGCCCCAGCATTTT.